The rows below give T cell receptor beta chains drawn from one sample of a study of T cells in Graves' hyperthyroidism and ophthalmopathy. TCRdb re-called the multiplex PCR reads with MiXCR, one entry per CDR3 protein. The repertoire has 80,000 to 100,000 distinct CDR3 sequences, 35% to 50% of them found once; the top ten carry roughly a tenth. The sample was peripheral blood or thyroid tissue (not recorded which). The receptors shown here come from a woman under 40 with Graves' hyperthyroidism. CDR3s include the opening cysteine and the closing phenylalanine or tryptophan. A D gene is named only where the DNA matches it firmly.

D gene | V gene | CDR3 protein
- | TRBV5-1 | CASSLASGWSNEKLFF
- | TRBV28 | CASSLRFWGYEQYF
- | TRBV2 | CASGRAYLGYEHF
TRBD2 | TRBV11-2 | CASSLYGGRSTGEQYF
TRBD2 | TRBV20-1 | CSARIVASGRYERYF
TRBD1 | TRBV9 | CASSVQGEWTEAFF
- | TRBV20-1 | CSASPVPYSNQPQHF
- | TRBV4-1 | CASSQEPGLYYEQYF
- | TRBV2 | CASVQGNGYTF
- | TRBV9 | CASNAKDDQETQYF
TRBD1 | TRBV3-1 | CASSPWGQTLNTEAFF
- | TRBV18 | CASSPVREGTEAFF
TRBD1 | TRBV10-2 | CASSEKDRVGTSPLHF
- | TRBV11-1 | CASSLAWSTEAFF
- | TRBV20-1 | CSAANRNQPQHF
- | TRBV5-1 | CASSHTSGRTEAFFGYTF
- | TRBV5-5 | CASSLGTGNTIYF
TRBD1 | TRBV9 | CASSVQGAGNTIYF
TRBD1 | TRBV27 | CASGQGGFSTEAFF
- | TRBV28 | CASNPVGFGGYTF
- | TRBV6-5 | CASSYIKGLTYGYTF
TRBD1 | TRBV20-1 | CSARRTGPLSPLHF
- | TRBV12-5 | CAHSSGAHKETQYF
TRBD2 | TRBV6-6 | CASSHRAGVHADTQYF
TRBD1 | TRBV6-1 | CASSLFAGQGNEKLFF
- | TRBV28 | CASSLKETQYF
- | TRBV20-1 | CSASGPNTGELFF
- | TRBV10-3 | CAISENRDYNEQFF
- | TRBV28 | CASSRPVSYTEAFF
- | TRBV5-1 | CASRANSGAYSYEQYF
- | TRBV7-9 | CASSLAGSTHEQYF
TRBD1 | TRBV6-5 | CASSYLTGGEQYF
- | TRBV5-8 | CASSLDGYGYTF
TRBD2 | TRBV5-1 | CASSLEASGSYEQYF
- | TRBV27 | CASIWRVSDCHSTNEKLFF
TRBD2 | TRBV19 | CASSILYGIAGVHNEQFF
- | TRBV12-3/TRBV12-4 | CASIRWSGDGELFF